Reported below is one T cell receptor (beta chain). The source of the sample is a study of shared clonotypes between healthy human individuals. V lost 3 bases and J 1 base, leaving 12 bases between the germline ends. In germline, CDR1 is KGHSH, CDR2 LQKENI. There are 15 residues in the CDR3. Measured with immunoSEQ multiplex PCR; TCRdb has only the in-frame clones, and not every one. Of over a million clones in the sample, roughly 80% are singletons; the top ten hold approximately 1.5%. The sequence was collected from a man aged 18 to 29 in good health. The specimen sequenced was memory CD4+ T cells sorted from blood. Documented subset: CD45RA-negative fraction. V usage is TRBV18 and J usage is TRBJ1-1; D call uncertain. The CDR3, as DNA: TGTGCCAGCTCACCTACATTCTCCGGGAACACTGAAGCTTTCTTT. Encoded protein: CASSPTFSGNTEAFF.